The clone carrying this T cell receptor beta chain has a count of ten or more. Its antigen is not identified. This entry belongs to a study of T-cell reconstitution after alpha-beta-depleted transplantation in children. TCRbeta library preparation incorporated unique molecular identifiers. TCRdb recomputed calls from the PCR reads with MiXCR, one row per CDR3 protein. This sample yields roughly 250,000 distinct CDR3 sequences, of which just under 8.5% are seen a single time; approximately 6.3% belongs to the top ten. CDR3 length: 13 amino acids. The V gene's germline CDR1 is SGHAT and CDR2 FQNNGV. The V and J ends lost 5 bases and 3 bases respectively, with 11 bases between them. Study outcomes and limitations: Once a year had passed after transplant, T-cell counts and diversity came mostly from newly produced T cells.

The receptor comes from a male patient younger than 18 who had a stem cell transplant for acute lymphoblastic leukemia, so the T cells may come from the graft donor. This sample comprised PBMCs, mostly from graft donor cells, obtained 180 days after TCRalphabeta/CD19-depleted stem cell transplant. The rearrangement links TRBV11-2 to TRBJ2-7; no definite D call. CDR3 nucleotide sequence: TGTGCCAGCAGCCCGCCCCCCGGCTACGAGCAGTACTTC. This translates into CASSPPPGYEQYF.